This section outlines one TCR beta chain sequence together with its context. The antigen is not known. This entry belongs to a study of T cells in Graves' hyperthyroidism and ophthalmopathy. Study in general: Peripheral blood was collected at initial diagnosis, before any treatment. General study findings and limits: In simple terms, a model built on 13 V-J features told ophthalmopathy apart from stable hyperthyroidism.

Authors of the study amplified TCR beta CDR3 regions from RNA transcripts. The HTBI primer set drove a first-round RT-PCR of the TCR CDR3. TCRdb re-called the multiplex PCR reads with MiXCR, one entry per CDR3 protein. The top ten clones hold 2.5% to 4% of a sample with roughly 650,000 distinct CDR3 sequences, 15% to 20% of them seen once. There are 14 residues in the CDR3. V gave up 7 bases and J gave up 7 bases, with 20 bases separating them. Germline V gene lookup returns CDR1 SGHRS and CDR2 YFSETQ. Material for sequencing was blood. The sequence derives from a woman in her forties with Graves' ophthalmopathy. The chain combines TRBV5-1 with TRBJ1-2, with D possibly TRBD1 on 6 matching bases. CDR3 DNA sequence: TGCGCCAGCGGATCCTTGGACAGTCGCCGTGGCTACACCTTC. Encoded protein: CASGSLDSRRGYTF.